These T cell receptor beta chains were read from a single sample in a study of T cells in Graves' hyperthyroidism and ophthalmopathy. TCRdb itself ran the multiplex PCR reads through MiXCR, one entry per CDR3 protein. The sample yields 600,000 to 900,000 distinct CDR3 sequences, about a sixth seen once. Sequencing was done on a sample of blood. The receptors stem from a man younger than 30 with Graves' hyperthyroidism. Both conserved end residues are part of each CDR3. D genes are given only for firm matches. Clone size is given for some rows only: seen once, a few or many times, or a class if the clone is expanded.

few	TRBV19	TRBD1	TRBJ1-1	CASSPTGLTEAFF	TGTGCCAGTAGCCCGACAGGGCTCACTGAAGCTTTCTTT
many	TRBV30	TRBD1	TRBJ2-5	CAWSPGQRVQETQYF	TGTGCCTGGAGTCCGGGACAGAGGGTTCAAGAGACCCAGTACTTC
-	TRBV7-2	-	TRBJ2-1	CASSLDLSVGGMSYNEQFF	TGTGCCAGCAGCTTAGATTTATCCGTCGGCGGGATGTCATACAATGAGCAGTTCTTC
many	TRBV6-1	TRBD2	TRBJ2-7	CASSSGTSVPYEQYF	TGTGCCAGCAGCTCCGGGACTAGCGTGCCCTACGAGCAGTACTTC
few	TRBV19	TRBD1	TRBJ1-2	CASRRQGSGYTF	TGTGCCAGTAGGCGACAGGGCAGTGGCTACACCTTC
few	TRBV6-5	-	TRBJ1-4	CASSYYPGEKLFF	TGTGCCAGCAGTTACTACCCTGGGGAAAAACTGTTTTTT
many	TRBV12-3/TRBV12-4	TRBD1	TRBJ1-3	CASSPRIRQGGNTIYF	TGTGCCAGCAGTCCGAGAATCAGACAGGGTGGAAACACCATATATTTT
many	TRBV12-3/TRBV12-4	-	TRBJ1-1	CASSFRQGAEAFF	TGTGCCAGCAGTTTTCGGCAAGGAGCTGAAGCTTTCTTT
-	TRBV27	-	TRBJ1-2	CATRTAYYGYTF	TGTGCCACCCGGACAGCATACTATGGCTACACCTTC
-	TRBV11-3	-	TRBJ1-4	CASSSVTGGGEKLFF	TGTGCCAGCAGCTCGGTGACAGGAGGGGGTGAAAAACTGTTTTTT
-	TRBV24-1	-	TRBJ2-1	CATSDLPNEQFF	TGTGCCACCAGTGATTTGCCGAATGAGCAGTTCTTC
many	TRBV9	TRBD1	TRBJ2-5	CASSVVGGSQETQYF	TGTGCCAGCAGCGTAGTAGGGGGCTCACAAGAGACCCAGTACTTC
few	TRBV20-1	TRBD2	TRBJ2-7	CSATAGGSYEQYF	TGCAGTGCTACCGCCGGGGGGTCCTACGAGCAGTACTTC
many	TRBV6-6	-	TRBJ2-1	CASSYPGTGEQFF	TGTGCCAGCAGTTACCCGGGCACGGGTGAGCAGTTCTTC
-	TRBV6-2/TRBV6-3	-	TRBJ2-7	CASSYESSSYEQYF	TGTGCCAGCAGTTACGAGTCCAGCTCCTACGAGCAGTACTTC
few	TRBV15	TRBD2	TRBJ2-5	CATSVLAGDQETQYF	TGTGCCACCAGCGTATTAGCGGGGGACCAAGAGACCCAGTACTTC
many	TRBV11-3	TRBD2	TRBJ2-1	CASSLEGGRAYNEQFF	TGTGCCAGCAGCTTAGAGGGCGGGAGGGCCTACAATGAGCAGTTCTTC
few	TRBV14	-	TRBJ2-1	CASSQEPAASSYNEQFF	TGTGCCAGCAGCCAAGAGCCCGCGGCGAGCTCCTACAATGAGCAGTTCTTC
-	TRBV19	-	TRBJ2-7	CASSMSVSLEQYF	TGTGCCAGTAGTATGTCGGTATCCCTTGAGCAGTACTTC
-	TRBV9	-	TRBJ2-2	CASTLWRDPAYTGELFF	TGTGCCAGCACCCTTTGGAGGGACCCCGCTTACACCGGGGAGCTGTTTTTT
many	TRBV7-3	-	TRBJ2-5	CASSEGPRETQYF	TGTGCCAGCAGCGAGGGCCCCCGGGAGACCCAGTACTTC
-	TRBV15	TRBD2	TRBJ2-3	CATSTSGGYTDTQYF	TGTGCCACCAGCACTAGCGGGGGATACACAGATACGCAGTATTTT
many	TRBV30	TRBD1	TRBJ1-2	CAWSSPGQIYGYTF	TGTGCCTGGAGCTCTCCGGGACAGATCTATGGCTACACCTTC
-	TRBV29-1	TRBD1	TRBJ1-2	CSVGPRQGVNLYYGYTF	TGCAGCGTTGGTCCCAGACAGGGAGTTAACCTCTACTATGGCTACACCTTC
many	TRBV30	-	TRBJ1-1	CAWRGGSNTEAFF	TGTGCCTGGAGAGGTGGGTCGAACACTGAAGCTTTCTTT
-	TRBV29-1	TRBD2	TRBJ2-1	CSVEPGLAEYNEQFF	TGCAGCGTTGAACCGGGACTAGCGGAGTACAATGAGCAGTTCTTC
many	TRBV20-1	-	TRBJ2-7	CSARDLSGQGGYEQYF	TGCAGTGCTAGAGATCTTAGTGGTCAGGGTGGATACGAGCAGTACTTC
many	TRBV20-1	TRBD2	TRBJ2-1	CSVWTSGRVNEQFF	TGCAGTGTCTGGACTAGCGGGAGAGTTAATGAGCAGTTCTTC
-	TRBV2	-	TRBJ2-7	CASRQTFEAYEQYF	TGTGCCAGCAGGCAGACCTTCGAGGCCTACGAGCAGTACTTC
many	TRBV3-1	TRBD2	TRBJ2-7	CASSHSGRSYEQYF	TGTGCCAGCAGCCATAGCGGGAGGTCCTACGAGCAGTACTTC
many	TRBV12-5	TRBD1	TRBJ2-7	CASGFRPGTGFPSYEQYF	TGTGCTAGTGGTTTCCGTCCCGGGACAGGCTTTCCCTCCTACGAGCAGTACTTC
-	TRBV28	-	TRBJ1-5	CASSLVRGRGNNQPQHF	TGTGCCAGCAGTTTGGTTAGAGGTAGGGGAAACAATCAGCCCCAGCATTTT
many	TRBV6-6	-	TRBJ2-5	CASSYVGPKGAQYF	TGTGCCAGCAGTTACGTGGGACCGAAGGGCGCCCAGTACTTC
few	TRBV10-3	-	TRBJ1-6	CAISAGDGTNSPLHF	TGTGCCATCAGTGCGGGCGACGGCACGAATTCACCCCTCCACTTT
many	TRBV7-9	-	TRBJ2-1	CASTNRREFDNEQFF	TGTGCCAGCACCAACCGCAGGGAGTTTGACAATGAGCAGTTCTTC